One and the same sample provided the 20 T cell receptor beta chains below, sequenced in a study of spatial heterogeneity in lung cancer. TCRdb independently ran MiXCR on the 5' RACE reads; one entry per CDR3 protein. This sample has some 8,700 distinct CDR3 sequences, with around 5% found just once. These receptors have no identified antigens. Study outcomes and limitations: Tumor mutation count correlated with how many alpha and beta TCRs expanded intratumorally.

The time point was: sample taken at primary tumor resection. Sequencing was performed on lung tumor tissue, taken at surgery. The source is a male donor with early-stage non-small cell lung cancer.

There are many counts of this clonotype. The V gene is TRBV27, the J gene TRBJ2-3; D not resolved. Trimming stripped 0 bases from V and 4 bases from J, with 5 bases between. CDR1 MNHEY and CDR2 SMNVEV come from the germline V gene (reference sequence). The CDR3 sequence is 13 residues long. The CDR3 region is CASSLSGSDTQYF. Here the CDR3 DNA reads TGTGCCAGCAGTTTATCTGGGTCAGATACGCAGTATTTT.

By sample share, this clonotype is medium-sized. J is TRBJ2-5 and V is TRBV6-2 or TRBV6-3, with 10 bases identical to TRBD2. With V trimmed by 6 bases and J by 2 bases, 9 bases remained unmatched. This CDR3 spans 16 amino acids. Germline CDR1 MNHEY, CDR2 SVGEGT. The chain's CDR3 is CASSFGLADLQETQYF. The CDR3 DNA is TGTGCCAGCAGCTTTGGACTAGCGGACCTTCAAGAGACCCAGTACTTC.

This chain joins TRBV5-1 and TRBJ2-1; no clear D. Trimming took 1 base from V and 7 from J, leaving 21 bases between them. CDR1 is SGHRS, CDR2 YFSETQ, per germline. The CDR3 runs to 17 residues. In DNA, the CDR3 is TGCGCCAGCAGCTTGCAGGAGATGAGGCCCCATGGGAATGAGCAGTTCTTC. Translation: CASSLQEMRPHGNEQFF.

This clonotype is medium-sized in the sample. The chain combines TRBV12-3 or TRBV12-4 with TRBJ1-4, with 9 bases aligning to TRBD1. The CDR3 runs to 15 residues. V lost 4 bases to trimming and J lost 7 bases; unmatched junction nucleotides: 7. The CDR3 DNA reads TGTGCCAGCAGTTCCCCCGGGACAGGGCCTGAAAAACTGTTTTTT. Residues: CASSSPGTGPEKLFF.

By share, this clonotype counts as medium-sized. The genes are TRBV6-1 and TRBJ2-7, with 7 bases fitting TRBD2. Trimming removed 3 bases from V and 11 bases from J; junction bases left unmatched: 4. The germline V gene has CDR1 MNHNS and CDR2 SASEGT. The CDR3 is made up of 11 amino acids. CDR3 sequence (DNA): TGTGCCAGCAGTGACCCCCTAGCGGAGTACTTC. Translating it yields CASSDPLAEYF.

By sample fraction, this clonotype is medium-sized (0.01 to 0.1%). The genes are TRBV27 and TRBJ2-5, with D perhaps given as TRBD1 or TRBD2 (5 bases each). There are 12 residues in the CDR3. Germline loops: CDR1 MNHEY, CDR2 SMNVEV (reference sequence). Trimming left V 3 bases short and J 7 bases short, with 9 bases between. CDR3 in amino acids: CASSFRDGTQYF. The CDR3 region has the DNA TGTGCCAGCAGTTTCAGGGACGGGACCCAGTACTTC.

There are many counts of this clonotype. V and J are TRBV6-5 and TRBJ1-2; D might be TRBD1 (6 bases). V was trimmed by 6 bases and J by 4 bases, leaving 18 bases between them. The CDR3 extends over 15 amino acids. The germline V gene encodes CDR1 MNHEY and CDR2 SVGAGI. Here the CDR3 reads CASSPQGGHLYGYTF. CDR3 sequence (DNA): TGTGCCAGCAGCCCGCAAGGGGGGCATCTCTATGGCTACACCTTC.

This clonotype was counted a few times. The chain joins TRBV5-1 to TRBJ2-7, with D uncertain. This CDR3 is built from 15 residues. The germline V and J ends were trimmed by 0 bases and 5 bases, with 15 bases remaining between them. Per the germline V gene, CDR1 is SGHRS and CDR2 is YFSETQ. The CDR3 DNA follows: TGCGCCAGCAGCTTGGTGCAGGTTGGGATCGACGAGCAGTACTTC. It yields the protein CASSLVQVGIDEQYF.

The table lists this clonotype with many counts. The J gene is TRBJ1-5, the V gene TRBV7-2; a weak D match, TRBD1 (6 bases). Trimming stripped 0 bases from V and 3 bases from J, with 9 bases between. From germline, CDR1 is SGHTA and CDR2 FQGNSA. The length of the CDR3 is 15 residues. The CDR3: CASSLASGVNQPQHF. CDR3 bases: TGTGCCAGCAGCTTAGCTTCAGGGGTCAATCAGCCCCAGCATTTT.

This clonotype is medium-sized in the sample. The chain couples TRBV25-1 to TRBJ2-3; no definite D call. The germline V gene has CDR1 MGHDK and CDR2 SYGVNS. The CDR3 consists of 11 residues. Trimming stripped 8 bases from V and 3 bases from J, with 6 bases between. This CDR3 reads CASGRTDTQYF. CDR3 DNA: TGTGCCAGCGGTAGGACAGATACGCAGTATTTT.

This chain links TRBV2 with TRBJ2-1; D may be TRBD2 (7 bases). In germline, CDR1 is SNHLY, CDR2 FYNNEI. Trimming took 5 bases from V and 5 from J, leaving 16 bases between them. The CDR3 extends over 15 amino acids. The CDR3 is CASSPLVGGHNEQFF. As DNA, the CDR3 is TGTGCCAGCAGTCCCCTAGTGGGGGGGCACAATGAGCAGTTCTTC.

This clonotype was detected many times. The chain links TRBV7-2 to TRBJ1-1, with a tentative D call TRBD1 (5 bases). Germline CDR1 and CDR2: SGHTA and FQGNSA. Trimming took 5 bases from V and 11 from J, leaving 18 bases between them. The CDR3 totals 13 residues. The CDR3 DNA reads as TGTGCCAGCAGCCCCCGCAGGGCCCTAGTTGCTTTCTTT. This gives the protein CASSPRRALVAFF.

This clonotype has only a few counts. This chain uses TRBV18 with TRBJ2-3, with D hard to call. The ends were cut back, 3 bases at V and 1 base at J, with 5 bases in the middle. CDR1 and CDR2 from the germline V gene are KGHSH and LQKENI. The CDR3 contains 13 residues. Here the CDR3 reads CASSPGGTDTQYF. The CDR3 region has the DNA TGTGCCAGCTCACCGGGTGGCACAGATACGCAGTATTTT.

This clonotype was seen many times. The chain joins TRBV7-9 to TRBJ1-5; 7 bases fit TRBD1. CDR3 size: 15 residues. J was trimmed by 3 bases and V by 1 base; bases with no gene match: 3. Germline CDR1 SEHNR, CDR2 FQNEAQ (reference sequence). CDR3 DNA: TGTGCCAGCAGCTTAGACAGGGGATACAATCAGCCCCAGCATTTT. Translating it yields CASSLDRGYNQPQHF.

This chain links TRBV2 with TRBJ2-1; 11 nucleotides agree with TRBD2. The V segment lost 1 base and the J segment 9 bases; nucleotides outside the gene matches: 5. Germline assignment: CDR1 SNHLY and CDR2 FYNNEI. The CDR3 covers 15 residues. The CDR3 region is CASSEGTSGFREQFF. In DNA, the CDR3 is TGTGCCAGCAGTGAAGGGACTAGCGGGTTTCGTGAGCAGTTCTTC.

In its sample, this clonotype is medium-sized. The rearrangement uses TRBV5-6 and TRBJ2-4; D gene unclear. This CDR3 contains 15 residues. Germline V gene data show CDR1 as SGHDT and CDR2 as YYEEEE. V lost 5 bases and J lost 7, with 19 bases in between. The CDR3 bases are TGTGCCAGCAGGGCCGGGCCAGCTGTAACGAACATTCAGTACTTC. This gives the protein CASRAGPAVTNIQYF.

There are many counts of this clonotype. This chain joins TRBV11-1 and TRBJ2-7; D gene uncertain. Germline CDR1 and CDR2: SGHAT and FQDESV (reference sequence). There are 13 residues in the CDR3. Trimming pared 0 bases from V and 6 bases from J, leaving 9 bases between. In DNA, the CDR3 is TGTGCCAGCAGCTTAGCGCGGCAGAGCGAGCAGTACTTC. Its protein product is CASSLARQSEQYF. The whole variable domain, remainder taken from reference TRBV11-1 and TRBJ2-7, is EAEVAQSPRYKITEKSQAVAFWCDPISGHATLYWYRQILGQGPELLVQFQDESVVDDSQLPKDRFSAERLKGVDSTLKIQPAELGDSAMYLCASSLARQSEQYFGPGTRLTVT.

This clonotype was seen ten or more times. J is TRBJ2-3 and V is TRBV29-1, with D possibly matching TRBD2 (6 bases). Trimming took off 5 bases at V and 1 base at J, with 10 bases between the two ends. The germline V gene has CDR1 SQVTM and CDR2 ANQGSEA. The CDR3 contains 13 residues. The CDR3 sequence: CSVTSRRTDTQYF. DNA of the CDR3: TGCAGCGTTACTAGCCGTCGCACAGATACGCAGTATTTT.

Comments on this clonotype: A much larger clone sits a single nucleotide away, making a read error possible. V gene TRBV29-1 combines with J gene TRBJ2-4, with D tentatively TRBD1 (6 bases). There are 12 residues in the CDR3. The V and J ends lost 7 bases and 9 bases respectively, with 16 bases between them. The V gene's germline CDR1 is SQVTM and CDR2 ANQGSEA. CDR3 nucleotides: TGCAGCGCCGGACAGCCTCGGAGCATTCAGTACTTC. It translates to CSAGQPRSIQYF.

This clonotype was counted at least ten times. The V and J genes are TRBV4-2 and TRBJ2-7; perhaps TRBD1 as D (6 bases). CDR1 and CDR2 from the germline V gene are LGHNA and YNFKEQ. This CDR3 is 14 amino acids long. Trimming pared 1 base from V and 1 base from J, leaving 8 bases between. The CDR3 spells CASSQGGQSYEQYF. The CDR3 DNA sequence: TGTGCCAGCAGCCAAGGAGGACAGTCCTACGAGCAGTACTTC.